These 4 T cell receptor beta chains were sequenced from one sample in a study of T cell responses to AZD1222 COVID-19 vaccine. The assay was immunoSEQ multiplex PCR, and TCRdb's table has in-frame clones only and misses some. The sample lists roughly 110,000 clones; about nine tenths were seen once. The source material was peripheral blood, sampled on day 0 of AZD1222 vaccination. The receptors here all came from an adult in good health.

The chain uses TRBV3-1 (or the pseudogene TRBV3-2) and TRBJ1-5; D remains unclear. Trimming took off 3 bases at V and 9 bases at J, with 9 bases between the two ends. The CDR3 is 12 residues long. The germline V gene encodes CDR1 LGHDT and CDR2 YNNKEL (reference sequence). CDR3 region: CASSHPEGPQHF. The CDR3, as DNA: TGTGCCAGCAGCCATCCGGAGGGGCCCCAGCATTTT.

The chain couples TRBV19 to TRBJ2-7; 10 bases are a match to TRBD2. The CDR3 has 13 residues. Losses at the gene ends were 6 bases for V and 1 base for J; bases not matched to a gene: 0. Looked up from germline, CDR1 is LNHDA and CDR2 is SQIVND (reference sequence). CDR3 in DNA: TGTGCCAGTAGACTAGCGGGGTCCTACGAGCAGTACTTC. Translating gives CASRLAGSYEQYF.

J is TRBJ2-2 and V is TRBV19; TRBD1 or TRBD2 may be the D gene (5 bases each). Trimming pared 5 bases from V and 2 bases from J, leaving 9 bases between. Germline values: CDR1 LNHDA, CDR2 SQIVND (reference sequence). The CDR3 is made up of 14 amino acids. The CDR3 sequence: CASSPGTNTGELFF. Written as DNA, the CDR3 is TGTGCCAGTAGTCCAGGGACCAACACCGGGGAGCTGTTTTTT.

The count of this clone is one. The chain uses TRBV3-1 (or the pseudogene TRBV3-2) and TRBJ2-7; D is undetermined. V was cut by 1 base and J by 7 bases, with 8 bases left in between. Germline values: CDR1 LGHDT, CDR2 YNNKEL (reference sequence). CDR3 length: 12 residues. CDR3 bases: TGTGCCAGCAGCCAAGGGTGGATTGAGCAGTACTTC. Residues: CASSQGWIEQYF.